The rows below give T cell receptor beta chains drawn from one sample of a study of cytomegalovirus exposure and HLA in healthy donors. Clones were sequenced by immunoSEQ multiplex PCR, and TCRdb holds only the in-frame ones, with some missing. There are 150,000 to 200,000 clones in the sample; about three quarters occur only once, and 0.85% to 1% lies in the top ten. Sequenced material: PBMCs. Receptor source: a woman aged 50 to 65 in good health and CMV-seropositive. CDR3s include the opening cysteine and the closing phenylalanine or tryptophan. D genes are given only for firm matches. Clone size is not always given. Where it is, it says once, few, many or a class for expanded clones.

>TRBV7-2|TRBJ2-5|15|.|TRBD1
TGTGCCAGCAGCACCGGAGGGACAGGGCAAGAGACCCAGTACTTC
CASSTGGTGQETQYF
>TRBV2|TRBJ2-5|15|.|.
TGTGCCAGCAAAGCGGCGGCCCGCCCTTTGGAGACCCAGTACTTC
CASKAAARPLETQYF
>TRBV9|TRBJ2-1|16|.|TRBD2
TGTGCCAGCAGCGGACTAGCGGGAGATCGCTACAATGAGCAGTTCTTC
CASSGLAGDRYNEQFF
>TRBV2|TRBJ1-6|14|.|TRBD1
TGTGCCAGCAGGGTACAGGGGGATAATTCACCCCTCCACTTT
CASRVQGDNSPLHF
>TRBV7-2|TRBJ2-7|15|.|TRBD1
TGTGCCAGCAGCTTAGGCGGGGGACAGGGCCGCGAGCAGTACTTC
CASSLGGGQGREQYF
>TRBV9|TRBJ1-5|14|few|.
TGTGCCAGCAGCCGGGGGGTGTCCAATCAGCCCCAGCATTTT
CASSRGVSNQPQHF
>TRBV30|TRBJ1-2|14|.|.
TGTGCCTGGAGTGTATTTTCCAGGAACTATGGCTACACCTTC
CAWSVFSRNYGYTF
>TRBV18|TRBJ2-7|14|.|.
TGTGCCAGCTCACCACCAAACAGGGCCAACGAGCAGTACTTC
CASSPPNRANEQYF
>TRBV27|TRBJ2-1|12|once|TRBD1
TGTGCCAGCAGTTTATCAGACAGGGGGGAGTTCTTC
CASSLSDRGEFF
>TRBV10-3|TRBJ1-5|17|.|.
TGTGCCATCAGTGAGTCGCAGGGAAGCATAAGCAATCAGCCCCAGCATTTT
CAISESQGSISNQPQHF
>TRBV5-4|TRBJ2-3|15|.|TRBD1
TGTGCCAGCAGCTTGGAGACAGGGGCGACAGATACGCAGTATTTT
CASSLETGATDTQYF
>TRBV6-1|TRBJ1-1|14|once|.
TGTGCCAGCAGTGAGGTCCAGGTGAACACTGAAGCTTTCTTT
CASSEVQVNTEAFF
>TRBV28|TRBJ2-7|11|once|.
TGTGCCAGCAGGGGGCTCTACGAGCAGTACTTC
CASRGLYEQYF
>TRBV15|TRBJ2-7|15|.|TRBD2
TGTGCCACCAGCAGAGTTGGACTAGCGGGCTACGAGCAGTACTTC
CATSRVGLAGYEQYF
>TRBV19|TRBJ2-5|14|once|TRBD1
TGTGCCAGTAGTATAAGGACAGGGAAAGAGACCCAGTACTTC
CASSIRTGKETQYF
>TRBV7-2|TRBJ2-7|16|.|.
TGTGCCAGCAGCTTAGCGGCGGGGGCTTCAAGCTACGAGCAGTACTTC
CASSLAAGASSYEQYF
>TRBV19|TRBJ1-1|15|.|TRBD1
TGTGCCAGTAGTCGATGGGTGACAGGGCACACTGAAGCTTTCTTT
CASSRWVTGHTEAFF
>TRBV7-2|TRBJ2-1|16|.|TRBD2
TGTGCCAGCCAAAGGGTCAGCGGGACCCCTTACCCCCGACGGTTCTTC
CASQRVSGTPYPRRFF
>TRBV5-6|TRBJ2-7|15|.|.
TGTGCCAGCAGCATGCAGGGAGGAGTGGTGGAAGAGCAGTACTTC
CASSMQGGVVEEQYF
>TRBV6-4|TRBJ2-5|17|.|TRBD1
TGTGCCAGCAGTGACTGGGTCCGGGACAGGGATGGAGAGACCCAGTACTTC
CASSDWVRDRDGETQYF
>TRBV19|TRBJ1-2|13|.|TRBD1
TGTGCCACCCGACAGGGGGGCAACTATGGCTACACCTTC
CATRQGGNYGYTF
>TRBV6-6|TRBJ1-1|16|.|.
TGTGCCAGCAGTTACTATAGTAGGGGCCCTAGTCCTGAAGCTTTCTTT
CASSYYSRGPSPEAFF
>TRBV20-1|TRBJ2-5|11|few|.
TGCAGTGCCTTAAACCAAGAGACCCAGTACTTC
CSALNQETQYF
>TRBV6-1|TRBJ1-5|17|.|.
TGTGCCAGCAGTGGATTTGAGACACTCTATAGCAATCAGCCCCAGCATTTT
CASSGFETLYSNQPQHF
>TRBV15|TRBJ1-2|14|.|TRBD1
TGTGCCACCAGCAAGGGACAGGGCAACTATGGCTACACCTTC
CATSKGQGNYGYTF
>TRBV19|TRBJ1-2|13|.|TRBD1
TGTGCCAGTAGTATCGGGACAGGGAGTGGCTACACCTTC
CASSIGTGSGYTF
>TRBV19|TRBJ2-5|15|.|.
TGTGCCAGTAGTTCAAGGTGGGAGACTGAAGAGACCCAGTACTTC
CASSSRWETEETQYF
>TRBV7-9|TRBJ2-3|14|.|TRBD2
TGTGCCAGCAGCCGGGGGGATAGCACAGATACGCAGTATTTT
CASSRGDSTDTQYF
>TRBV11-3|TRBJ2-2|16|.|TRBD1
TGTGCCAGCAGCTTAGTCGGGACAGGGATGACCGGGGAGCTGTTTTTT
CASSLVGTGMTGELFF
>TRBV5-1|TRBJ2-3|15|once|TRBD2
TGCGCCAGCAGCGACGGGACTAGACCAGAAGATACGCAGTATTTT
CASSDGTRPEDTQYF
>TRBV5-6|TRBJ2-1|16|.|TRBD2
TGTGCCAGCAGACAAGGACTAGCGATTTCCTACAATGAGCAGTTCTTC
CASRQGLAISYNEQFF
>TRBV16|TRBJ1-5|15|few|.
TGTGCCAGCAGCCAATTTCGTTCGGGAAATCAGCCCCAGCATTTT
CASSQFRSGNQPQHF
>TRBV19|TRBJ1-1|17|once|TRBD1
TGTGCCAGTAGTCCCCGGGACAGGGGGCGTAAGGACACTGAAGCTTTCTTT
CASSPRDRGRKDTEAFF
>TRBV5-5|TRBJ1-6|15|once|TRBD1
TGTGCCAGCAAGGGGGCGAGCTCCTATAATTCACCCCTCCACTTT
CASKGASSYNSPLHF
>TRBV28|TRBJ2-1|15|once|.
TGTGCCAGCAGTTCACCCCTGGGCAGGATCAATGAGCAGTTCTTC
CASSSPLGRINEQFF